This TCR beta chain came from a study of cytomegalovirus exposure and HLA in healthy donors. On the study more broadly: Sequencing of about 179 million T cells in an earlier analysis found more than 100 million unique TCR beta sequences.

It was with 60 Vbeta and 13 Jbeta primers that the PCR ran. The repertoire was sequenced with immunoSEQ multiplex PCR; TCRdb's copy has only in-frame clones and lacks some. The sample carries 100,000 or so clones, more than 80% recorded once. Trimming took off 9 bases at V and 7 bases at J, with 16 bases between the two ends. The CDR3 extends over 12 amino acids. Germline values: CDR1 SGHRS, CDR2 YFSETQ. On this clone: The antigen is not known.

The study's findings and limits: As a later analysis revealed, most CMV-associated TCR beta chains appeared HLA-restricted. With high specificity and sensitivity, the classifier reportedly diagnosed cytomegalovirus status. Some V segments, TRBV6-2 and TRBV6-3 among them, were indistinguishable and were therefore excluded.

The source material was PBMCs. The gene calls are TRBV5-1 and TRBJ1-1; D gene uncertain. The clonotype was recovered from a man aged 30 to 39 in good health and CMV-seronegative. The CDR3 nucleotides are TGCGCCACCACACAAGATACGGGTGAAGCTTTCTTT. This gives the protein CATTQDTGEAFF.